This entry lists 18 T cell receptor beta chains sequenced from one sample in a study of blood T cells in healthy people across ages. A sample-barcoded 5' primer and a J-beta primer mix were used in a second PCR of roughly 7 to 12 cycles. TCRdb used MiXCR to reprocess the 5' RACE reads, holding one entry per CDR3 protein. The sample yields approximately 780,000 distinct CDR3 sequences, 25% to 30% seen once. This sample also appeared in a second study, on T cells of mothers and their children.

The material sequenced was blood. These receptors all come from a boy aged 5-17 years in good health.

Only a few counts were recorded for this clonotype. CDR3 in amino acids: CASNLGGGQRAFF. Here the CDR3 DNA reads TGTGCCAGCAACCTAGGCGGGGGACAGAGGGCTTTCTTT. The rearrangement links TRBV12-3 or TRBV12-4 to TRBJ1-1; TRBD1 matches at 7 bases. CDR3 size: 13 residues. Trimming at V came to 7 bases and at J to 11 bases, leaving 13 bases not matched to a gene.

The CDR3: CASSGLQGVLNEQFF. The CDR3 DNA is TGTGCCAGCAGCGGATTGCAGGGGGTTCTCAATGAGCAGTTCTTC. The chain carries TRBV5-5 and TRBJ2-5; the match to TRBD1 covers 7 bases. With the DNA end fitting TRBJ2-1 better, the J assignment may be wrong. This CDR3 comprises 15 residues. Germline CDR1 reads SGHKS; CDR2 reads YYEKEE (reference sequence).

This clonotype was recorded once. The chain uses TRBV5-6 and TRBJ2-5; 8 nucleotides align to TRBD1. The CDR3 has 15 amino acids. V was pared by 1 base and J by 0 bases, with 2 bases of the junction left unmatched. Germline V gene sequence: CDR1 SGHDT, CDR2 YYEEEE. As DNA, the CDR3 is TGTGCCAGCAGCTTGAACAGGGGGAACCAAGAGACCCAGTACTTC. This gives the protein CASSLNRGNQETQYF. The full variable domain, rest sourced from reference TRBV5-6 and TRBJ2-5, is DAGVTQSPTHLIKTRGQQVTLRCSPKSGHDTVSWYQQALGQGPQFIFQYYEEEERQRGNFPDRFSGHQFPNYSSELNVNALLLGDSALYLCASSLNRGNQETQYFGPGTRLLVL.

Here the CDR3 DNA reads TGTGCCAGCAGGGGACAGGAGACGGGGACCCAGTACTTC. It encodes CASRGQETGTQYF. The chain has TRBV6-1 and TRBJ2-5; 8 nucleotides align to TRBD1. This CDR3 region has 13 residues. The junction had 7 bases not matched to a gene; V was cut back by 6 bases and J by 7 bases. Germline V gene data show CDR1 as MNHNS and CDR2 as SASEGT.

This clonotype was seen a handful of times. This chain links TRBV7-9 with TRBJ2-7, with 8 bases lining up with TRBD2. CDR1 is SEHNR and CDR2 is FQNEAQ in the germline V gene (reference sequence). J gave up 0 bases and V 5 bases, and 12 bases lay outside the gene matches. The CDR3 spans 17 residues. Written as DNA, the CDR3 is TGTGCCAGCAGCGGCGAAACGGGGGGGAAAAGCTCCTACGAGCAGTACTTC. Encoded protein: CASSGETGGKSSYEQYF.

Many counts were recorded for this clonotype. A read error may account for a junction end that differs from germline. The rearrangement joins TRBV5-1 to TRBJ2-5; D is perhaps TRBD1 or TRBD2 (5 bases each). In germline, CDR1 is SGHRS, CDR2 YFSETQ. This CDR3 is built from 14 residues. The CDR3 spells CASSLDRGEETQYF. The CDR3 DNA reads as TGTGCCAGCAGCTTAGATAGGGGAGAAGAGACCCAGTACTTC.

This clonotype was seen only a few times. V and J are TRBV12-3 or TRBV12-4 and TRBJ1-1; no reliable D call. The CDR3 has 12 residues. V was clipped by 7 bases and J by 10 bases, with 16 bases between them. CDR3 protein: CASTSSPGSAFF. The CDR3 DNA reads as TGTGCCAGCACCTCGAGTCCGGGCTCAGCTTTCTTT.

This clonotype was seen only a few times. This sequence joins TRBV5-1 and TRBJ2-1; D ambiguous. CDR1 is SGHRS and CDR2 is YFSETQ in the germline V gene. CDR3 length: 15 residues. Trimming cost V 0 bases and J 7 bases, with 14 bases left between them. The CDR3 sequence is CASSLVPGPGNEQFF. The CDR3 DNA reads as TGCGCCAGCAGCTTGGTTCCGGGCCCTGGGAATGAGCAGTTCTTC.

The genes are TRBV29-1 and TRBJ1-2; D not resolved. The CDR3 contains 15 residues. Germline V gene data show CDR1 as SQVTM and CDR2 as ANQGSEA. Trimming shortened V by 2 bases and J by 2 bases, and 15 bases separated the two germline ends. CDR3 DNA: TGCAGCGTTGAATTAACTCCCCGGGCCAACTATGGCTACACCTTC. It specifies CSVELTPRANYGYTF.

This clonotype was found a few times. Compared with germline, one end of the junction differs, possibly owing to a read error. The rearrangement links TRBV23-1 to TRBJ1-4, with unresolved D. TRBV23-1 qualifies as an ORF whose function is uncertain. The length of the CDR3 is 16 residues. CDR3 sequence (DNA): TGCGCCAGCAGTCAACCGACACCAGCAACTAATGGAAAACTGTTTTTT. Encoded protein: CASSQPTPATNGKLFF.

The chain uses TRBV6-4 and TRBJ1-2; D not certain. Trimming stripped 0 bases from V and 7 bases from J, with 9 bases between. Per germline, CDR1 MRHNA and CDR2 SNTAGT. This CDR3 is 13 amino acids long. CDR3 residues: CASSDSNGVGYTF. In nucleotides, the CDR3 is TGTGCCAGCAGTGACTCGAACGGGGTTGGCTACACCTTC.

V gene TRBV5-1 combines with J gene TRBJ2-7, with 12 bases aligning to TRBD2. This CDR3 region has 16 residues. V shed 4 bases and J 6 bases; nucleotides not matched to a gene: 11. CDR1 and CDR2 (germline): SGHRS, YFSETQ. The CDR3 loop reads CASSRATSGGVGEQYF. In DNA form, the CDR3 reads TGCGCCAGCAGCCGAGCGACTAGCGGGGGCGTCGGCGAGCAGTACTTC.

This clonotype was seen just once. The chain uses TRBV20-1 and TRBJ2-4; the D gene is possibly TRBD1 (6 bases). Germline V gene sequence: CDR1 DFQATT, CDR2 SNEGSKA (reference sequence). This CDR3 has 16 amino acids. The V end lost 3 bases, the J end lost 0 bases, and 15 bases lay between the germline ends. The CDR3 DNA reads TGCAGTGCTAGGTCGTACAGGGAATTAGCCAAAAACATTCAGTACTTC. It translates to CSARSYRELAKNIQYF.

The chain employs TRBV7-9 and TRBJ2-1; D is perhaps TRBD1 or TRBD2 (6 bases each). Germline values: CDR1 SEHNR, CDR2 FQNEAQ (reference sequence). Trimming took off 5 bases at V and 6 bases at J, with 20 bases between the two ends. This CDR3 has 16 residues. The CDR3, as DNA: TGTGCCAGCAGCCTAACCACCGAGGGGGGCCGCAATGAGCAGTTCTTC. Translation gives CASSLTTEGGRNEQFF.

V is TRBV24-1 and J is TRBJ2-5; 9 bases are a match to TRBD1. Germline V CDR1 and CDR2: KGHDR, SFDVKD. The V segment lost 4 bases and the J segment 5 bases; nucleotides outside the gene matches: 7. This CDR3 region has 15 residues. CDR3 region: CATSDPRTGDETQYF. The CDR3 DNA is TGTGCCACCAGTGACCCTAGGACAGGGGACGAGACCCAGTACTTC.

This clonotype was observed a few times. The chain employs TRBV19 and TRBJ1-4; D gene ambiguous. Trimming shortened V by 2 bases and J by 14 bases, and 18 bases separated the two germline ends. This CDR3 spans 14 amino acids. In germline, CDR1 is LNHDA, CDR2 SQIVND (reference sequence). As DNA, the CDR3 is TGTGCCAGTAGTATAAAGGCCTATCCTCCGCGGCTGTTTTTT. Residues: CASSIKAYPPRLFF.

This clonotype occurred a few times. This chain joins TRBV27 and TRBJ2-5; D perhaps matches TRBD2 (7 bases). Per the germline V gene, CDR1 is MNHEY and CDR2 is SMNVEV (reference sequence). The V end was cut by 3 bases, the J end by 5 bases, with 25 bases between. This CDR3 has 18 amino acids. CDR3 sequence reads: CASSFVWGGGGHRETQYF. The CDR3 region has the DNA TGTGCCAGCAGTTTCGTCTGGGGAGGCGGGGGCCATCGGGAGACCCAGTACTTC.

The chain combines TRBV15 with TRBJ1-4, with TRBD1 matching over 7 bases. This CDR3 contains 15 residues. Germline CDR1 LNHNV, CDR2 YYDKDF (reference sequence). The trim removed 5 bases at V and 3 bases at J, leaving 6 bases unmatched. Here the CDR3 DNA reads TGTGCCACCAGCGGAAAGACAGGGTCTAATGAAAAACTGTTTTTT. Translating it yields CATSGKTGSNEKLFF.